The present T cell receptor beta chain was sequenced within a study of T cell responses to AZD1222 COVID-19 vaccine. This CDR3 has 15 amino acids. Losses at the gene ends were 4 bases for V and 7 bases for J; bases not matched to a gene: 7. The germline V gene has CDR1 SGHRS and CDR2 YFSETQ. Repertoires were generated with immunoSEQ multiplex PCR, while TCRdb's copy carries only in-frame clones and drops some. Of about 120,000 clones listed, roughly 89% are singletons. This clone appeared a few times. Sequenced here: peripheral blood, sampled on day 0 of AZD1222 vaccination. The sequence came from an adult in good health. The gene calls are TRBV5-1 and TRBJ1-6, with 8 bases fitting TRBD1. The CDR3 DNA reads TGCGCCAGCAGCCCCGGACAGGGTGGGAATTCACCCCTCCACTTT. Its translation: CASSPGQGGNSPLHF.